These 27 T cell receptor beta chains were all obtained from the same sample, sequenced in a study of OX40 agonist ivuxolimab in advanced cancers. Libraries were prepared by immunoSEQ multiplex PCR; TCRdb keeps only in-frame clonotypes and omits some of them. Of almost 70,000 clones listed, around four fifths are singletons. The sample was CD4+ or CD8+ T cells sorted from blood, taken in a trial of the OX40 agonist ivuxolimab. The receptors here all came from an adult with an advanced solid tumor such as melanoma, head and neck, liver or kidney cancer.

The V and J genes are TRBV19 and TRBJ2-1; maybe TRBD1 (5 bases). V was shortened by 6 bases and J by 5 bases, with 20 bases between the two germline ends. Per the germline V gene, CDR1 is LNHDA and CDR2 is SQIVND (reference sequence). The CDR3 is 16 residues long. The CDR3 bases are TGTGCCAGTAGCCGAACGGGCAGGGCTCTTGACAATGAGCAGTTCTTC. Amino acid sequence: CASSRTGRALDNEQFF.

This clone has more than one count but fewer than ten. The genes are TRBV5-5 and TRBJ1-2, with D hard to call. V lost 1 base and J 7 bases, leaving 8 bases between the germline ends. There are 12 residues in the CDR3. Germline V gives CDR1 SGHKS, CDR2 YYEKEE (reference sequence). For the CDR3, the DNA is TGTGCCAGCAGCTTGCGGGATGTTGGCTACACCTTC. It codes for CASSLRDVGYTF. The whole variable domain, remainder taken from reference TRBV5-5 and TRBJ1-2, is DAGVTQSPTHLIKTRGQQVTLRCSPISGHKSVSWYQQVLGQGPQFIFQYYEKEERGRGNFPDRFSARQFPNYSSELNVNALLLGDSALYLCASSLRDVGYTFGSGTRLTVV.

The chain employs TRBV2 and TRBJ1-1, with a possible D match to TRBD1 (5 bases). Germline CDR1 reads SNHLY; CDR2 reads FYNNEI. The CDR3 extends over 13 amino acids. The ends were cut back, 7 bases at V and 2 bases at J, with 11 bases in the middle. CDR3 region: CASTAGANTEAFF. CDR3 nucleotide sequence: TGTGCCAGCACAGCCGGGGCAAACACTGAAGCTTTCTTT.

The CDR3 reads CASSASGTIRGYTF. For the CDR3, the DNA is TGTGCCAGTAGTGCTTCCGGGACCATTAGGGGCTACACCTTC. V gene TRBV19 combines with J gene TRBJ1-2, with TRBD1 as a possible D gene (5 bases). This CDR3 region has 14 residues. Germline CDR1 reads LNHDA; CDR2 reads SQIVND (reference sequence). Trimming removed 5 bases from V and 8 bases from J, with 18 bases in between.

This clone was seen a single time. The junction departs from the called germline gene at one end, perhaps through a read error. The rearrangement uses TRBV2 and TRBJ1-4; D is possibly TRBD1 (6 bases). Germline V gene data show CDR1 as SNHLY and CDR2 as FYNNEI. This CDR3 contains 12 residues. The CDR3 sequence is CASSEIQQGVAF. DNA for the CDR3: TGTGCCAGCAGTGAGATACAACAGGGTGTGGCTTTT. Complete variable domain (other parts from reference TRBV2 and TRBJ1-4): EPEVTQTPSHQVTQMGQEVILRCVPISNHLYFYWYRQILGQKVEFLVSFYNNEISEKSEIFDDQFSVERPDGSNFTLKIRSTKLEDSAMYFCASSEIQQGVAFGSGTQLSVL.

Written as DNA, the CDR3 is TGTGCCAGCAGGGGGGGAACAGGGTTGAACACTGAAGCTTTCTTT. This translates into CASRGGTGLNTEAFF. V usage is TRBV6-6 and J usage is TRBJ1-1, with a possible D match to TRBD1 (6 bases). Looked up from germline, CDR1 is MNHNY and CDR2 is SVGAGI (reference sequence). The CDR3 has 15 residues. V was cut by 6 bases and J by 0 bases, with 14 bases left in between.

The gene calls are TRBV5-1 and TRBJ2-6; D assignment may be TRBD1 or TRBD2 (5 bases each). Germline V gene data show CDR1 as SGHRS and CDR2 as YFSETQ. The V end was cut by 0 bases, the J end by 1 base, with 17 bases between. The CDR3 spans 19 residues. The CDR3 DNA follows: TGCGCCAGCAGCTTGGCCTGGGGGAGAAAGGATTCTGGGGCCAACGTCCTGACTTTC. Translation: CASSLAWGRKDSGANVLTF.

Of note for this clone: The sample holds other DNA sequences that translate to the same CDR3. J is TRBJ1-5 and V is TRBV19; D perhaps matches TRBD1 (5 bases). The V gene lost 3 bases and the J gene lost 1 base, with 7 bases spanning the gap. Germline V gene sequence: CDR1 LNHDA, CDR2 SQIVND (reference sequence). CDR3 length equals 14 residues. CDR3 sequence (DNA): TGTGCCAGTAGTATTCGGGACAGCAATCAGCCCCAGCATTTT. Its protein is CASSIRDSNQPQHF.

The chain has TRBV2 and TRBJ2-5; 8 positions agree with TRBD2. V was pared by 4 bases and J by 5 bases, with 6 bases of the junction left unmatched. CDR3 length: 14 residues. Per the germline V gene, CDR1 is SNHLY and CDR2 is FYNNEI. DNA for the CDR3: TGTGCCAGCAGTGTAGGGACTAGAATGGAGACCCAGTACTTC. It codes for CASSVGTRMETQYF.

A few counts support this clone. The chain recombines TRBV28 with TRBJ2-3; 8 nucleotides match TRBD1. The CDR3 consists of 17 residues. V lost 3 bases and J lost 1; bases outside the gene matches: 9. Germline V lookup: CDR1 MDHEN, CDR2 SYDVKM. CDR3 protein: CASSLTTGARGTDTQYF. Here the CDR3 DNA reads TGTGCCAGCAGTTTGACGACAGGGGCACGAGGCACAGATACGCAGTATTTT.

The genes are TRBV6-1 and TRBJ1-1; D not certain. The CDR3 covers 12 residues. Germline V gene data show CDR1 as MNHNS and CDR2 as SASEGT. V was shortened by 8 bases and J by 3 bases, with 10 bases between the two germline ends. The CDR3 region has the DNA TGTGCCAGCGGGTGGAGGGACACTGAAGCTTTCTTT. It is translated as CASGWRDTEAFF.

The chain has TRBV11-2 and TRBJ2-1, with TRBD2 identical over 8 bases. Germline assignment: CDR1 SGHAT and CDR2 FQNNGV. The CDR3 length is 16 residues. V shed 0 bases, J shed 5 bases, and the junction held 6 bases outside the gene matches. In nucleotides, the CDR3 is TGTGCCAGCAGCTTAGATACGGGAGGGATCGACAATGAGCAGTTCTTC. Translated: CASSLDTGGIDNEQFF. The variable domain in full, with the rest retrieved from reference TRBV11-2 and TRBJ2-1, is EAGVAQSPRYKIIEKRQSVAFWCNPISGHATLYWYQQILGQGPKLLIQFQNNGVVDDSQLPKDRFSAERLKGVDSTLKIQPAKLEDSAVYLCASSLDTGGIDNEQFFGPGTRLTVL.

The rearrangement uses TRBV18 and TRBJ2-7; 7 nucleotides match TRBD1. This CDR3 comprises 12 residues. Per the germline V gene, CDR1 is KGHSH and CDR2 is LQKENI. V was pared by 1 base and J by 6 bases, with 0 bases of the junction left unmatched. CDR3 sequence reads: CASSPRQGEQYF. The CDR3 coding sequence is TGTGCCAGCTCACCACGACAGGGCGAGCAGTACTTC. The variable domain in full, with the rest retrieved from reference TRBV18 and TRBJ2-7, is NAGVMQNPRHLVRRRGQEARLRCSPMKGHSHVYWYRQLPEEGLKFMVYLQKENIIDESGMPKERFSAEFPKEGPSILRIQQVVRGDSAAYFCASSPRQGEQYFGPGTRLTVT.

The V and J genes are TRBV5-4 and TRBJ1-3; the match to TRBD1 covers 7 bases. Germline V gene data show CDR1 as SGHNT and CDR2 as YYREEE (reference sequence). J was trimmed by 16 bases and V by 2 bases; bases with no gene match: 9. The CDR3 covers 12 residues. The CDR3 DNA reads as TGTGCCAGCAGCTTCAAGGGGGCCGTCCACTATTTT. Translation: CASSFKGAVHYF.

The chain has TRBV6-1 and TRBJ2-5; D ambiguous. CDR3 size: 14 residues. With 6 bases removed from V and 4 bases from J, the gap between germline ends came to 15 bases. CDR1 is MNHNS, CDR2 SASEGT, per germline. The CDR3, as DNA: TGTGCCAGCAGCGTAATAATGGCGTTAGAGACCCAGTACTTC. This encodes CASSVIMALETQYF.

V and J are TRBV19 and TRBJ2-3, with 10 bases matching TRBD1. V dropped 5 bases and J dropped 7; count of bases not matched to a gene: 6. The germline CDR1 and CDR2 sequences are LNHDA and SQIVND (reference sequence). The CDR3 runs to 14 residues. CDR3 amino acids: CASSPTTGGNTQYF. CDR3 coding DNA: TGTGCCAGTAGTCCTACGACAGGGGGCAATACGCAGTATTTT.

The chain links TRBV5-4 to TRBJ2-7; TRBD1 aligns across 8 bases. The CDR3 covers 13 residues. Germline loops: CDR1 SGHNT, CDR2 YYREEE (reference sequence). V shed 4 bases and J 4 bases; nucleotides not matched to a gene: 4. The CDR3 protein is CASSKDRVYEQYF. CDR3 nucleotides: TGTGCCAGCAGCAAGGACAGGGTGTACGAGCAGTACTTC.

V usage is TRBV27 and J usage is TRBJ2-3; a weak D match, TRBD2 (6 bases). This CDR3 is built from 19 residues. From germline, CDR1 is MNHEY and CDR2 SMNVEV (reference sequence). V was pared by 0 bases and J by 3 bases, with 22 bases between. CDR3 amino acids: CASSLSFVGGIFGTDTQYF. The CDR3 DNA reads TGTGCCAGCAGTTTATCGTTCGTCGGCGGGATCTTTGGGACAGATACGCAGTATTTT.

This clone was counted only a few times. The rearrangement uses TRBV9 and TRBJ1-6; 10 bases map to TRBD1. Germline V gene data show CDR1 as SGDLS and CDR2 as YYNGEE. This CDR3 is built from 16 residues. V trimming: 3 bases; J trimming: 6 bases; junction bases outside the gene matches: 6. The CDR3 region is CASSGLGQGRNSPLHF. The DNA of the CDR3 is TGTGCCAGCAGCGGCCTGGGACAGGGGCGTAATTCACCCCTCCACTTT.

The V and J genes are TRBV7-9 and TRBJ1-2; 8 nucleotides align to TRBD1. The V segment lost 1 base and the J segment 6 bases; nucleotides outside the gene matches: 7. This CDR3 spans 15 amino acids. Germline V gene data show CDR1 as SEHNR and CDR2 as FQNEAQ (reference sequence). CDR3 amino acids: CASSLEGRGRDGYTF. CDR3 in DNA: TGTGCCAGCAGCTTAGAGGGCAGGGGGCGTGATGGCTACACCTTC.

The rearrangement links TRBV7-2 to TRBJ1-2; D call uncertain. The V gene lost 5 bases and the J gene lost 8 bases, with 18 bases spanning the gap. The CDR3 loop spans 14 amino acids. The germline CDR1 and CDR2 sequences are SGHTA and FQGNSA. Here the CDR3 DNA reads TGTGCCAGCAGCGCTTCGGGAGGGCGTAAAGGCTACACCTTC. Translated: CASSASGGRKGYTF.

This clone was counted at least ten times. The chain carries TRBV5-1 and TRBJ2-5, with D perhaps matching TRBD1 (6 bases). Trimming stripped 4 bases from V and 2 bases from J, with 9 bases between. The CDR3 is 13 amino acids. The germline gives CDR1 SGHRS, CDR2 YFSETQ. CDR3 nucleotides: TGCGCCAGCAGCGGGGGACAACAAGAGACCCAGTACTTC. As protein: CASSGGQQETQYF.

The rearrangement joins TRBV7-2 to TRBJ2-5, with 16 positions matching TRBD2. This CDR3 has 18 residues. Germline V CDR1 and CDR2: SGHTA, FQGNSA. V was pared by 4 bases and J by 4 bases, with 9 bases of the junction left unmatched. The CDR3 DNA sequence: TGTGCCAGCAGCTCGGGACTAGCGGGAGGGCCTCGGCTAGAGACCCAGTACTTC. Translated, it gives CASSSGLAGGPRLETQYF. Using reference TRBV7-2 and TRBJ2-5 for the parts outside the CDR3, the full variable domain is GAGVSQSPSNKVTEKGKDVELRCDPISGHTALYWYRQSLGQGLEFLIYFQGNSAPDKSGLPSDRFSAERTGGSVSTLTIQRTQQEDSAVYLCASSSGLAGGPRLETQYFGPGTRLLVL.

V gene TRBV10-2 combines with J gene TRBJ1-5; TRBD1 matches at 8 bases. Germline loops: CDR1 WSHSY, CDR2 SAAADI. After removal of 3 bases from V and 6 bases from J, the junction contained 4 bases not matched to a gene. This CDR3 spans 14 amino acids. CDR3 region: CASSDRGLSQPQHF. CDR3 in DNA: TGCGCCAGCAGTGACAGGGGGCTAAGTCAGCCCCAGCATTTT.

J is TRBJ1-1 and V is TRBV5-8; tentatively, D is TRBD1 (6 bases). The length of the CDR3 is 15 residues. Trimming stripped 3 bases from V and 0 bases from J, with 12 bases between. Germline V CDR1 and CDR2: SGHTS, YDEGEE. CDR3 DNA sequence: TGTGCCAGCAGCTGGAGACAGGCTATGAACACTGAAGCTTTCTTT. Protein sequence: CASSWRQAMNTEAFF.

This clone was counted a single time. For the CDR3, the DNA is TGTGCCAGCAGTGGAAGACAATACGAGCAGTTCTTC. Translated, it gives CASSGRQYEQFF. The chain couples TRBV6-1 to TRBJ2-1; no definite D call. With 4 bases removed from V and 10 bases from J, the gap between germline ends came to 11 bases. This CDR3 contains 12 residues. Germline V gene data show CDR1 as MNHNS and CDR2 as SASEGT.

The rearrangement uses TRBV2 and TRBJ2-5; TRBD1 is a possible D gene (6 bases). This CDR3 comprises 13 residues. CDR1 SNHLY and CDR2 FYNNEI come from the germline V gene. The ends were cut back, 4 bases at V and 1 base at J, with 7 bases in the middle. The DNA for the CDR3 is TGTGCCAGCAGTGCACAGGGCCAAGAGACCCAGTACTTC. It specifies CASSAQGQETQYF.